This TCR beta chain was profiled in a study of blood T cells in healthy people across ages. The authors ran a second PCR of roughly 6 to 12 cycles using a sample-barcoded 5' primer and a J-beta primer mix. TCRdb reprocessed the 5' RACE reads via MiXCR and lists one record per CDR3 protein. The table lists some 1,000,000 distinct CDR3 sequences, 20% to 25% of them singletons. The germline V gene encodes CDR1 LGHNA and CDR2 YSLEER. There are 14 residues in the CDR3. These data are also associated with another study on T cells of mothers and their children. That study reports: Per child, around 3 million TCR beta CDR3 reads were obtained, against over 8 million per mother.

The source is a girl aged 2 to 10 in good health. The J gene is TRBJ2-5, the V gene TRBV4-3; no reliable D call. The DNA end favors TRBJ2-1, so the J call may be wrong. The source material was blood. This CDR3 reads CASSQSTTWGEQFF. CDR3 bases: TGCGCCAGCAGCCAATCTACTACCTGGGGTGAGCAGTTCTTC.